These T cell receptor beta chains were read from a single sample in a study of cytomegalovirus exposure and HLA in healthy donors. Method: immunoSEQ multiplex PCR; TCRdb's copy keeps in-frame clones and lacks some. This table has 95,000 to 150,000 clones, 15% appearing once. The sequencing input was PBMCs. The receptors come from a woman under 30 in good health and CMV-seronegative. Each CDR3 is given with its conserved first and last residue. D genes are given only for firm matches. A row's size may be missing; if present it is once, few, many or a size class.

size: few
V: TRBV30
J: TRBJ2-4
D: NA
CDR3: CAWSVMRAGAIIAKNIQYF
DNA: TGTGCCTGGAGTGTAATGAGGGCGGGGGCCATCATAGCCAAAAACATTCAGTACTTC

size: NA
V: TRBV5-1
J: TRBJ2-3
D: TRBD2
CDR3: CASALIGLAGGTTSTDTQYF
DNA: TGCGCCAGCGCCTTAATAGGACTAGCGGGGGGGACTACCTCCACAGATACGCAGTATTTT

size: NA
V: TRBV7-2
J: TRBJ2-3
D: TRBD2
CDR3: CASKFTSGGRTDTQYF
DNA: TGTGCCAGCAAGTTTACTAGCGGGGGGCGGACAGATACGCAGTATTTT

size: NA
V: TRBV4-3
J: TRBJ2-3
D: TRBD2
CDR3: CASSQARGVADTQYF
DNA: TGCGCCAGCAGCCAAGCGCGGGGGGTAGCAGATACGCAGTATTTT

size: NA
V: TRBV19
J: TRBJ1-2
D: NA
CDR3: CASSSLAINYGYTF
DNA: TGTGCCAGTAGTAGTCTGGCCATTAACTATGGCTACACCTTC

size: few
V: TRBV28
J: TRBJ1-5
D: NA
CDR3: CASSLSRGLNQPQHF
DNA: TGTGCCAGCAGTTTATCCAGGGGCCTAAATCAGCCCCAGCATTTT

size: few
V: TRBV2
J: TRBJ1-5
D: NA
CDR3: CASRPGAVQPQHF
DNA: TGTGCCAGCCGGCCAGGGGCGGTTCAGCCCCAGCATTTT

size: NA
V: TRBV6-6
J: TRBJ1-5
D: TRBD1
CDR3: CASSLRQGNNQPQHF
DNA: TGTGCCAGCAGTCTTAGACAGGGAAACAATCAGCCCCAGCATTTT

size: few
V: TRBV4-1
J: TRBJ2-2
D: NA
CDR3: CASSQDQARVELFF
DNA: TGCGCCAGCAGCCAAGATCAGGCCCGAGTAGAGCTGTTTTTT

size: NA
V: TRBV5-1
J: TRBJ2-7
D: TRBD2
CDR3: CASSLETGGPYEQYF
DNA: TGCGCCAGCAGCTTGGAGACGGGAGGGCCCTACGAGCAGTACTTC

size: NA
V: TRBV19
J: TRBJ2-5
D: TRBD1
CDR3: CASSFNSQGVQETQYF
DNA: TGTGCCAGTAGTTTCAACTCACAGGGGGTGCAAGAGACCCAGTACTTC

size: few
V: TRBV2
J: TRBJ2-3
D: TRBD2
CDR3: CASRRVVLAASDTQYF
DNA: TGTGCCAGCAGGCGGGTGGTTCTAGCGGCATCAGATACGCAGTATTTT

size: few
V: TRBV5-4
J: TRBJ1-1
D: TRBD1
CDR3: CASSLGDRTNTEAFF
DNA: TGTGCCAGCAGCCTGGGGGACAGGACGAACACTGAAGCTTTCTTT

size: NA
V: TRBV14
J: TRBJ1-1
D: TRBD1
CDR3: CASSPGQGWMNTEAFF
DNA: TGTGCCAGCAGCCCCGGACAGGGATGGATGAACACTGAAGCTTTCTTT

size: NA
V: TRBV13
J: TRBJ2-7
D: TRBD1
CDR3: CASSLGLDRANSYEQYF
DNA: TGTGCCAGCAGCTTAGGCCTAGACAGGGCGAACTCCTACGAGCAGTACTTC

size: NA
V: TRBV29-1
J: TRBJ1-1
D: NA
CDR3: CSVVVAVNTEAFF
DNA: TGCAGCGTTGTGGTTGCGGTGAACACTGAAGCTTTCTTT

size: NA
V: TRBV7-7
J: TRBJ1-6
D: TRBD1
CDR3: CASTPGGQYSPLHF
DNA: TGTGCCAGCACCCCAGGGGGCCAATATTCACCCCTCCACTTT

size: NA
V: TRBV5-4
J: TRBJ1-4
D: NA
CDR3: CASSSDGVNEKLFF
DNA: TGTGCCAGCAGTTCAGACGGGGTAAATGAAAAACTGTTTTTT

size: NA
V: TRBV4-1
J: TRBJ2-7
D: NA
CDR3: CASSQESGAYEQYF
DNA: TGCGCCAGCAGCCAAGAATCGGGGGCCTACGAGCAGTACTTC

size: NA
V: TRBV18
J: TRBJ2-7
D: TRBD2
CDR3: CASSPPAGVSYEQYF
DNA: TGTGCCAGCTCACCACCAGCGGGGGTGTCCTACGAGCAGTACTTC

size: NA
V: TRBV19
J: TRBJ2-7
D: NA
CDR3: CASSMSPGTYEQYF
DNA: TGTGCCAGTAGTATGTCCCCGGGGACCTACGAGCAGTACTTC

size: few
V: TRBV28
J: TRBJ2-6
D: NA
CDR3: CASSQGGQSLSGANVLTF
DNA: TGTGCCAGCAGCCAAGGAGGACAGTCTCTCTCTGGGGCCAACGTCCTGACTTTC

size: NA
V: TRBV27
J: TRBJ1-1
D: TRBD1
CDR3: CASSLRGQGARNTEAFF
DNA: TGTGCCAGCAGTCTAAGGGGACAGGGGGCGAGGAACACTGAAGCTTTCTTT

size: NA
V: TRBV5-1
J: TRBJ2-5
D: NA
CDR3: CASSWARQGLQETQYF
DNA: TGCGCCAGCAGCTGGGCCCGACAGGGACTCCAAGAGACCCAGTACTTC

size: few
V: TRBV6-5
J: TRBJ1-2
D: TRBD1
CDR3: CASSPGTGTTYGYTF
DNA: TGTGCCAGCAGTCCGGGGACAGGTACGACCTATGGCTACACCTTC

size: NA
V: TRBV6-5
J: TRBJ2-1
D: NA
CDR3: CASNKGTNYNEQFF
DNA: TGTGCCAGTAACAAAGGGACAAACTACAATGAGCAGTTCTTC

size: NA
V: TRBV28
J: TRBJ2-7
D: NA
CDR3: CASSPPSSYEQYF
DNA: TGTGCCAGCAGTCCCCCGAGCTCCTACGAGCAGTACTTC

size: NA
V: TRBV4-3
J: TRBJ2-1
D: NA
CDR3: CASSPYSYNEQFF
DNA: TGCGCCAGCAGCCCATACAGTTACAATGAGCAGTTCTTC

size: few
V: TRBV5-4
J: TRBJ2-3
D: NA
CDR3: CASSLPGLYVSDTQYF
DNA: TGTGCCAGCAGCTTACCGGGACTTTATGTGTCAGATACGCAGTATTTT

size: few
V: TRBV7-6
J: TRBJ2-1
D: TRBD1
CDR3: CASSLGRGPYNEQFF
DNA: TGTGCCAGCAGCTTAGGCAGGGGGCCCTACAATGAGCAGTTCTTC

size: NA
V: TRBV4-1
J: TRBJ1-2
D: TRBD1
CDR3: CASSQDGQGHYGYTF
DNA: TGCGCCAGCAGCCAAGATGGACAGGGGCACTATGGCTACACCTTC

size: NA
V: TRBV7-7
J: TRBJ2-6
D: NA
CDR3: CASSLERETGRSSGANVLTF
DNA: TGTGCCAGCAGCTTAGAGCGGGAGACAGGGCGTTCCTCTGGGGCCAACGTCCTGACTTTC

size: many
V: TRBV6-1
J: TRBJ2-3
D: TRBD2
CDR3: CASRRTSGSTDTQYF
DNA: TGTGCCAGCAGGAGGACTAGCGGGAGCACAGATACGCAGTATTTT

size: NA
V: TRBV7-2
J: TRBJ2-3
D: TRBD2
CDR3: CASRATSGRLDTQYF
DNA: TGTGCCAGCAGGGCGACTAGCGGGAGATTAGATACGCAGTATTTT

size: NA
V: TRBV9
J: TRBJ1-2
D: TRBD1
CDR3: CASSVRDRGVLGYTF
DNA: TGTGCCAGCAGCGTCCGGGACAGGGGAGTGTTAGGCTACACCTTC

size: few
V: TRBV7-2
J: TRBJ2-7
D: NA
CDR3: CASSLEVGVGYEQYF
DNA: TGTGCCAGCAGCTTAGAGGTGGGAGTGGGCTACGAGCAGTACTTC

size: NA
V: TRBV13
J: TRBJ2-3
D: TRBD1
CDR3: CASSTGGSFTDTQYF
DNA: TGTGCCAGCAGTACAGGGGGCTCTTTCACAGATACGCAGTATTTT

size: few
V: TRBV10-1
J: TRBJ2-5
D: TRBD2
CDR3: CASSESVVAGAETQYF
DNA: TGCGCCAGCAGTGAGTCAGTCGTGGCGGGAGCGGAGACCCAGTACTTC

size: few
V: TRBV5-1
J: TRBJ2-1
D: NA
CDR3: CASSDFGTLNEQFF
DNA: TGCGCCAGCAGCGACTTCGGGACTCTCAATGAGCAGTTCTTC

size: few
V: TRBV28
J: TRBJ2-3
D: TRBD2
CDR3: CASFWGSRGRTSTDTQYF
DNA: TGTGCCAGCTTCTGGGGGTCCCGCGGGAGAACTAGCACAGATACGCAGTATTTT

size: few
V: TRBV28
J: TRBJ2-1
D: NA
CDR3: CASSNVGAVNEQFF
DNA: TGTGCCAGCAGCAATGTGGGGGCCGTCAATGAGCAGTTCTTC

size: NA
V: TRBV27
J: TRBJ1-5
D: TRBD1
CDR3: CASSLGGQGGQPQHF
DNA: TGTGCCAGCAGTTTAGGGGGACAGGGTGGACAGCCCCAGCATTTT

size: once
V: TRBV28
J: TRBJ2-5
D: TRBD1
CDR3: CASSLTGWETQYF
DNA: TGTGCCAGCAGTTTGACAGGGTGGGAGACCCAGTACTTC

size: few
V: TRBV27
J: TRBJ1-4
D: NA
CDR3: CASSLRTGSGLFF
DNA: TGTGCCAGCAGTCTTCGGACGGGGTCCGGACTGTTTTTT

size: few
V: TRBV5-6
J: TRBJ1-4
D: TRBD1
CDR3: CASSFLRDRGSTNEKLFF
DNA: TGTGCCAGCAGCTTCTTGCGGGACAGGGGATCAACTAATGAAAAACTGTTTTTT

size: many
V: TRBV6-5
J: TRBJ1-2
D: NA
CDR3: CASSYGRAGGGYTF
DNA: TGTGCCAGCAGTTACGGCAGGGCGGGAGGGGGCTACACCTTC

size: NA
V: TRBV30
J: TRBJ1-1
D: NA
CDR3: CAWSPRLNTEAFF
DNA: TGTGCCTGGAGTCCTCGTCTGAACACTGAAGCTTTCTTT

size: NA
V: TRBV14
J: TRBJ2-3
D: TRBD2
CDR3: CASSQYTGLPTDTQYF
DNA: TGTGCCAGCAGCCAATATACGGGACTACCTACAGATACGCAGTATTTT

size: NA
V: TRBV2
J: TRBJ2-1
D: NA
CDR3: CASSGTSSDSKSSPYNEQFF
DNA: TGTGCCAGCAGTGGAACATCGTCCGATTCAAAATCATCTCCCTACAATGAGCAGTTCTTC

size: NA
V: TRBV5-6
J: TRBJ2-1
D: TRBD2
CDR3: CASYSGTSGSFNEQFF
DNA: TGTGCCAGCTACTCCGGGACTAGCGGGAGTTTCAATGAGCAGTTCTTC

size: NA
V: TRBV30
J: TRBJ2-2
D: TRBD1
CDR3: CAWSPPDREAGDLFF
DNA: TGTGCCTGGAGTCCTCCGGACAGGGAAGCCGGGGATCTGTTTTTT

size: few
V: TRBV19
J: TRBJ2-7
D: NA
CDR3: CASSPSTVSHEQYF
DNA: TGTGCCAGTAGTCCATCGACAGTTTCACACGAGCAGTACTTC

size: NA
V: TRBV10-3
J: TRBJ2-5
D: TRBD2
CDR3: CAISESGLAVQETQYF
DNA: TGTGCCATCAGTGAGTCCGGACTAGCGGTACAAGAGACCCAGTACTTC

size: few
V: TRBV18
J: TRBJ2-2
D: NA
CDR3: CASSPPGDSGELFF
DNA: TGTGCCAGCTCACCACCGGGGGACTCCGGGGAGCTGTTTTTT

size: few
V: TRBV5-4
J: TRBJ1-1
D: TRBD1
CDR3: CATGTGDLAFF
DNA: TGTGCCACCGGGACAGGGGACTTAGCTTTCTTT

size: NA
V: TRBV7-2
J: TRBJ2-3
D: NA
CDR3: CASSLRLADTQYF
DNA: TGTGCCAGCAGCTTACGATTAGCAGATACGCAGTATTTT

size: few
V: TRBV28
J: TRBJ1-3
D: NA
CDR3: CASSLVRGPGNTIYF
DNA: TGTGCCAGCAGTTTAGTAAGGGGCCCTGGAAACACCATATATTTT

size: NA
V: TRBV19
J: TRBJ2-1
D: TRBD2
CDR3: CASSPTSGGNEQFF
DNA: TGTGCCAGTAGTCCCACTAGCGGGGGTAATGAGCAGTTCTTC

size: few
V: TRBV4-1
J: TRBJ1-5
D: TRBD1
CDR3: CASSLSGGLGQPQHF
DNA: TGCGCCAGCAGCCTGTCAGGGGGCCTTGGTCAGCCCCAGCATTTT

size: NA
V: TRBV10-3
J: TRBJ1-5
D: NA
CDR3: CAISESSGNQPQHF
DNA: TGTGCCATCAGTGAGTCGAGTGGCAATCAGCCCCAGCATTTT